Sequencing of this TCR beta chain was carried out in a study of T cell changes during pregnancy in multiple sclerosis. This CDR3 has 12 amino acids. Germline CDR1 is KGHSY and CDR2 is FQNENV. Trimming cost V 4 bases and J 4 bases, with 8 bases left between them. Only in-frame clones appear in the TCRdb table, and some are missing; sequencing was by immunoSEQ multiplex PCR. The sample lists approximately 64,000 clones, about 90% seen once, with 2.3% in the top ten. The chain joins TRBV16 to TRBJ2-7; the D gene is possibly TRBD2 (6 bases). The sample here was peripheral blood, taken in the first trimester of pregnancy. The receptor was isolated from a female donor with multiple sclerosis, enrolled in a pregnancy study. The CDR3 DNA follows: TGTGCCAGCAGCCTCGGGGGTTACGAGCAGTACTTC. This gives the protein CASSLGGYEQYF.